This entry is about one T cell receptor (beta chain). Its antigen remains unidentified. The TCR beta cDNA libraries carried unique molecular identifiers. TCRdb analysed the PCR reads with MiXCR anew, one entry per CDR3 protein. Of roughly 870,000 distinct CDR3 sequences in the sample, approximately 50% are singletons; the top ten hold around 4.5%. The sample comes from a study of post-analysis software for immune sequencing data. At the level of the study: Progressive-relapsing, secondary progressive and relapsing-remitting multiple sclerosis were among the disease courses included.

The CDR3 runs 17 residues. Trimming at V came to 3 bases and at J to 5 bases, leaving 8 bases not matched to a gene. Notes on the study in general: Normalized Chao1 diversity in multiple sclerosis patients fell significantly below that of controls. Samples prepared in the same batch strongly co-clustered by F measure. With TRBV5-6, TRBV5-1 and TRBV20-1 included, about five TRBV segments were more frequent in patients than in controls.

Material: blood. This clonotype originated in a girl aged 10-17 years with multiple sclerosis. V is TRBV12-3 or TRBV12-4 and J is TRBJ2-1; 12 positions match TRBD2. This CDR3 is CASSFALAGGPDNEQFF. CDR3 nucleotides: TGTGCCAGCAGTTTCGCGCTAGCGGGAGGGCCAGACAATGAGCAGTTCTTC.